These 31 T cell receptor beta chains came from one sample sequenced in a study of T cell repertoires in ileal Crohn's disease. Assay used: immunoSEQ multiplex PCR; TCRdb lists only in-frame clones, some missing. The sample carries approximately 12,000 clones, more than 60% recorded once. Sequencing was performed on ileal tissue. The receptors originated from an adult with Crohn's disease.

This chain connects TRBV2 to TRBJ1-1; no clear D gene. V was clipped by 6 bases and J by 1 base, with 9 bases between them. The CDR3 loop spans 13 amino acids. Germline V gene data show CDR1 as SNHLY and CDR2 as FYNNEI. This CDR3 is CASRRRANTEAFF. Here the CDR3 DNA reads TGTGCCAGCAGAAGAAGAGCGAACACTGAAGCTTTCTTT. Combining the CDR3 with reference TRBV2 and TRBJ1-1 gives the whole variable domain EPEVTQTPSHQVTQMGQEVILRCVPISNHLYFYWYRQILGQKVEFLVSFYNNEISEKSEIFDDQFSVERPDGSNFTLKIRSTKLEDSAMYFCASRRRANTEAFFGQGTRLTVV.

The V and J genes are TRBV9 and TRBJ1-2; the D gene is possibly TRBD1 (6 bases). From germline, CDR1 is SGDLS and CDR2 YYNGEE. Trimming took 4 bases from V and 3 from J, leaving 13 bases between them. This CDR3 spans 14 amino acids. CDR3 DNA sequence: TGTGCCAGCAGCCATTGGACAGATCACTATGGCTACACCTTC. This gives the protein CASSHWTDHYGYTF. Variable domain in full (rest from reference TRBV9 and TRBJ1-2): DSGVTQTPKHLITATGQRVTLRCSPRSGDLSVYWYQQSLDQGLQFLIQYYNGEERAKGNILERFSAQQFPDLHSELNLSSLELGDSALYFCASSHWTDHYGYTFGSGTRLTVV.

The CDR3 DNA reads TGTGCCAGCAGCCTCAGGACAGGGGGCTCGAACGAGCAGTACTTC. This codes for CASSLRTGGSNEQYF. V is TRBV9 and J is TRBJ2-7; TRBD1 agrees at 11 bases. CDR1 and CDR2 (germline): SGDLS, YYNGEE. V lost 4 bases and J lost 5; bases outside the gene matches: 8. The CDR3 covers 15 residues.

V usage is TRBV19 and J usage is TRBJ1-2, with unresolved D. V was pared by 10 bases and J by 4 bases, with 19 bases between. CDR3 size: 14 residues. Germline values: CDR1 LNHDA, CDR2 SQIVND (reference sequence). CDR3 in DNA: TGTGCCACCGAGGCAGTTGGAGGTACCTATGGCTACACCTTC. This sequence encodes CATEAVGGTYGYTF.

The chain carries TRBV4-2 and TRBJ2-1, with TRBD2 matching over 9 bases. This CDR3 is built from 17 residues. Germline V CDR1 and CDR2: LGHNA, YNFKEQ. With 2 bases clipped from V and 4 bases from J, the junction kept 9 bases outside the gene matches. The CDR3: CASSQLASGGPYNEQFF. The CDR3 DNA is TGTGCCAGCAGCCAACTAGCCAGCGGGGGGCCTTACAATGAGCAGTTCTTC.

The chain is built from TRBV5-4 and TRBJ2-7; D may be TRBD1 (6 bases). This CDR3 has 13 amino acids. Per germline, CDR1 SGHNT and CDR2 YYREEE (reference sequence). The V end was cut by 4 bases, the J end by 5 bases, with 13 bases between. The CDR3 loop is CASSPTGINEQYF. For the CDR3, the DNA is TGTGCCAGCAGCCCAACAGGGATAAACGAGCAGTACTTC. Drawing the rest from reference TRBV5-4 and TRBJ2-7, the complete variable domain is ETGVTQSPTHLIKTRGQQVTLRCSSQSGHNTVSWYQQALGQGPQFIFQYYREEENGRGNFPPRFSGLQFPNYSSELNVNALELDDSALYLCASSPTGINEQYFGPGTRLTVT.

This chain links TRBV19 with TRBJ2-1, with 9 bases fitting TRBD2. V dropped 1 base and J dropped 16; count of bases not matched to a gene: 8. Germline CDR1 is LNHDA and CDR2 is SQIVND (reference sequence). The CDR3 spans 13 residues. The CDR3 coding sequence is TGTGCCAGTAGTATAGTCCCTAGCGGGGACTGTTTCTTC. Its translation: CASSIVPSGDCFF.

V usage is TRBV11-2 and J usage is TRBJ2-2; TRBD1 matches at 8 bases. Germline trimming cut 4 bases from V and 1 base from J; bases unmatched to any gene: 2. CDR1 is SGHAT, CDR2 FQNNGV, per germline. The CDR3 runs 15 residues. The CDR3 coding sequence is TGTGCCAGCAGCTCTGGACAGGGGAACACCGGGGAGCTGTTTTTT. Its translation: CASSSGQGNTGELFF.

The rearrangement joins TRBV5-6 to TRBJ1-1, with D possibly matching TRBD1 (6 bases). Trimming left V 4 bases short and J 11 bases short, with 18 bases between. The CDR3 covers 13 residues. Germline lookup yields CDR1 SGHDT and CDR2 YYEEEE. This CDR3 is CASSRDKGLRAFF. CDR3 coding DNA: TGTGCCAGCAGCCGGGACAAGGGGTTGAGGGCTTTCTTT.

The chain is built from TRBV19 and TRBJ1-1; D is perhaps TRBD1 (5 bases). This CDR3 comprises 14 residues. The V end lost 1 base, the J end lost 4 bases, and 10 bases lay between the germline ends. Per the germline V gene, CDR1 is LNHDA and CDR2 is SQIVND (reference sequence). The CDR3 region has the DNA TGTGCCAGTAGTATAGGAAGGGGAAGCACTGAAGCTTTCTTT. Translation: CASSIGRGSTEAFF.

This chain connects TRBV5-1 to TRBJ1-5; no firm D call. This CDR3 is built from 15 residues. Germline assignment: CDR1 SGHRS and CDR2 YFSETQ. V dropped 2 bases and J dropped 8 bases, with 17 bases sitting between them. The CDR3 here is CASSFSPGLVEPQHF. The CDR3 DNA is TGCGCCAGCAGCTTTAGTCCGGGTTTGGTGGAGCCCCAGCATTTT.

This clone was picked up a small number of times. The gene calls are TRBV4-3 and TRBJ1-1; D is possibly TRBD1 (5 bases). The V gene's germline CDR1 is LGHNA and CDR2 YSLEER. The CDR3 extends over 13 amino acids. The V end lost 4 bases, the J end lost 5 bases, and 11 bases lay between the germline ends. The CDR3 protein is CASSRAGRTEAFF. The CDR3, as DNA: TGCGCCAGCAGCCGGGCAGGGCGGACTGAAGCTTTCTTT.

This clone was recorded once. The rearrangement links TRBV4-2 to TRBJ2-1; 9 bases align to TRBD2. Germline CDR1 is LGHNA and CDR2 is YNFKEQ. V gave up 3 bases and J gave up 6 bases; unmatched junction bases: 9. The CDR3 spans 16 residues. The CDR3 region is CASSQAGTSISNEQFF. The CDR3 nucleotides are TGTGCCAGCAGCCAGGCCGGGACTAGCATTAGCAATGAGCAGTTCTTC.

The chain links TRBV18 to TRBJ2-7; D perhaps matches TRBD2 (7 bases). V was pared by 3 bases and J by 3 bases, with 18 bases between. The CDR3 is 16 amino acids. The germline CDR1 and CDR2 sequences are KGHSH and LQKENI. DNA of the CDR3: TGTGCCAGCTCACCGGAAAGGGGGGGCGCAGGCTACGAGCAGTACTTC. As protein: CASSPERGGAGYEQYF. The full variable domain, rest sourced from reference TRBV18 and TRBJ2-7, is NAGVMQNPRHLVRRRGQEARLRCSPMKGHSHVYWYRQLPEEGLKFMVYLQKENIIDESGMPKERFSAEFPKEGPSILRIQQVVRGDSAAYFCASSPERGGAGYEQYFGPGTRLTVT.

This CDR3 reads CASSRRLAGGRTDTQYF. In DNA form, the CDR3 reads TGTGCCAGCAGCCGTCGACTAGCGGGGGGGCGCACAGATACGCAGTATTTT. The V call is TRBV25-1, the J call TRBJ2-3; the match to TRBD2 covers 14 bases. The CDR3 sequence is 17 residues long. The ends lost 6 bases at V and 1 base at J; junction bases unmatched: 6. The germline CDR1 and CDR2 sequences are MGHDK and SYGVNS. The full variable domain, in which reference TRBV25-1 and TRBJ2-3 provide the parts outside the CDR3, is EADIYQTPRYLVIGTGKKITLECSQTMGHDKMYWYQQDPGMELHLIHYSYGVNSTEKGDLSSESTVSRIRTEHFPLTLESARPSHTSQYLCASSRRLAGGRTDTQYFGPGTRLTVL.

This clone was observed a handful of times. This chain joins TRBV5-1 and TRBJ2-6, with TRBD1 matching over 9 bases. This CDR3 has 17 amino acids. Germline V CDR1 and CDR2: SGHRS, YFSETQ. The ends lost 3 bases at V and 0 bases at J; junction bases unmatched: 4. The CDR3 region has the DNA TGCGCCAGCAGCTCGGGACAGGGCATCTCTGGGGCCAACGTCCTGACTTTC. Its protein is CASSSGQGISGANVLTF.

The chain links TRBV9 to TRBJ1-1, with D possibly TRBD1 on 6 matching bases. The germline V gene has CDR1 SGDLS and CDR2 YYNGEE. V lost 4 bases and J lost 0, with 16 bases in between. The CDR3 runs to 16 residues. In DNA form, the CDR3 reads TGTGCCAGCAGCCCACACTATCAGGGGATGAACACTGAAGCTTTCTTT. Protein: CASSPHYQGMNTEAFF.

The V call is TRBV19, the J call TRBJ1-2, with 10 bases identical to TRBD1. V lost 5 bases and J lost 8; bases outside the gene matches: 14. CDR1 is LNHDA and CDR2 is SQIVND in the germline V gene (reference sequence). CDR3 size: 16 residues. The CDR3 sequence: CASSSGGDRGQGGYTF. The CDR3, as DNA: TGTGCCAGTAGTTCGGGGGGCGACAGGGGGCAAGGAGGCTACACCTTC.

This clone was observed a few times. The chain couples TRBV7-2 to TRBJ1-2; TRBD1 aligns across 9 bases. Trimming at V came to 1 base and at J to 4 bases, leaving 1 base not matched to a gene. This CDR3 region has 14 residues. Germline CDR1 reads SGHTA; CDR2 reads FQGNSA. The CDR3, as DNA: TGTGCCAGCAGCTTAGACAGGGGGCCCTATGGCTACACCTTC. This encodes CASSLDRGPYGYTF.

The chain has TRBV4-1 and TRBJ1-2, with no clear D. Germline V gene sequence: CDR1 MGHRA, CDR2 YSYEKL. The CDR3 is 13 residues long. The V end lost 6 bases, the J end lost 2 bases, and 10 bases lay between the germline ends. In nucleotides, the CDR3 is TGCGCCAGCAGATCGACTCTCAACTATGGCTACACCTTC. This codes for CASRSTLNYGYTF.

This clone has a handful of counts. The chain joins TRBV23-1 to TRBJ1-1; D unresolved. TRBV23-1 is designated an ORF whose function remains uncertain. Trimming removed 4 bases at V and 7 bases at J, with 10 bases between. This CDR3 contains 12 residues. The CDR3 DNA sequence: TGCGCCAGCAGTCGGAGGGAGCTTGAAGCTTTCTTT. This encodes CASSRRELEAFF.

The rearrangement links TRBV7-3 to TRBJ2-2; D is possibly TRBD1 (5 bases). This CDR3 has 15 amino acids. Trimming pared 4 bases from V and 1 base from J, leaving 10 bases between. Germline V lookup: CDR1 SGHTA, CDR2 FQGTGA. In DNA, the CDR3 is TGTGCCAGCAGCTCCCCAGGACAGAACACCGGGGAGCTGTTTTTT. Translating gives CASSSPGQNTGELFF. The full variable domain, its missing parts supplied by reference TRBV7-3 and TRBJ2-2, is GAGVSQTPSNKVTEKGKYVELRCDPISGHTALYWYRQSLGQGPEFLIYFQGTGAADDSGLPNDRFFAVRPEGSVSTLKIQRTERGDSAVYLCASSSPGQNTGELFFGEGSRLTVL.

The J gene is TRBJ1-5, the V gene TRBV19; 8 bases fit TRBD1. J was trimmed by 6 bases and V by 5 bases; bases with no gene match: 18. Germline-derived CDR1 and CDR2 are LNHDA and SQIVND (reference sequence). The CDR3 runs 18 residues. CDR3 sequence: CASSPPGPSRGLSQPQHF. The CDR3 DNA sequence: TGTGCCAGTAGTCCCCCGGGGCCTAGCAGGGGGCTTAGTCAGCCCCAGCATTTT.

The chain is built from TRBV28 and TRBJ1-6; 7 bases match TRBD1. Germline values: CDR1 MDHEN, CDR2 SYDVKM. This CDR3 region has 14 residues. V shed 5 bases and J 6 bases; nucleotides not matched to a gene: 4. This CDR3 reads CASSTGTVNSPLHF. CDR3 DNA sequence: TGTGCCAGCAGTACCGGGACAGTTAATTCACCCCTCCACTTT.

V gene TRBV5-1 combines with J gene TRBJ2-1; 10 bases line up with TRBD2. The CDR3 extends over 14 amino acids. With 5 bases clipped from V and 6 bases from J, the junction kept 5 bases outside the gene matches. Germline values: CDR1 SGHRS, CDR2 YFSETQ. CDR3 in amino acids: CASRGTSVTNEQFF. DNA of the CDR3: TGCGCCAGCAGGGGGACTAGCGTTACCAATGAGCAGTTCTTC.

The CDR3 nucleotides are TGCGCCAGCATCCGCAGCAGGGTTTTTTTCTACGAGCAGTACTTC. It encodes CASIRSRVFFYEQYF. J is TRBJ2-7 and V is TRBV5-1, with a weak D call TRBD1 (5 bases). Germline loops: CDR1 SGHRS, CDR2 YFSETQ. The germline V and J ends were trimmed by 6 bases and 3 bases, with 19 bases remaining between them. The CDR3 has 15 amino acids.

The rearrangement links TRBV5-1 to TRBJ2-5; 7 nucleotides match TRBD2. The CDR3 runs 14 residues. Unmatched junction bases numbered 5, after V lost 4 bases and J lost 2 bases. The germline gives CDR1 SGHRS, CDR2 YFSETQ. CDR3 loop: CASSTAGLQETQYF. CDR3 bases: TGCGCCAGCAGCACAGCGGGGTTACAAGAGACCCAGTACTTC.

The gene calls are TRBV18 and TRBJ1-1, with TRBD1 matching over 11 bases. The V segment lost 3 bases and the J segment 6 bases; nucleotides outside the gene matches: 0. CDR3 length: 13 residues. Germline values: CDR1 KGHSH, CDR2 LQKENI. The CDR3 loop reads CASSPGQGAEAFF. Written as DNA, the CDR3 is TGTGCCAGCTCACCGGGACAGGGGGCTGAAGCTTTCTTT.

The rearrangement uses TRBV5-1 and TRBJ2-7, with 8 bases aligning to TRBD1. Germline V gene sequence: CDR1 SGHRS, CDR2 YFSETQ. J gave up 4 bases and V 3 bases, and 9 bases lay outside the gene matches. The CDR3 has 15 amino acids. The CDR3 DNA reads as TGCGCCAGCAGCTCCTGGACAGGGTTCCTTTACGAGCAGTACTTC. Amino acid sequence: CASSSWTGFLYEQYF.

The J gene is TRBJ1-2, the V gene TRBV6-5; tentative D call: TRBD1 (6 bases). V was cut by 5 bases and J by 2 bases, with 12 bases left in between. The CDR3 length is 14 residues. CDR1 and CDR2 from the germline V gene are MNHEY and SVGAGI. CDR3: CASSRLRGNYGYTF. Here the CDR3 DNA reads TGTGCCAGCAGTCGCCTCAGGGGCAACTATGGCTACACCTTC.

The table lists this clone with a count of one. This chain connects TRBV12-5 to TRBJ2-5; perhaps TRBD1 as D (6 bases). The J call is in doubt because the DNA end fits TRBJ2-7 better. Germline V gene sequence: CDR1 LGHNT, CDR2 FRNRAP. CDR3 length equals 14 residues. CDR3 amino acids: CASGDQQGSYEQYF. The CDR3 DNA is TGTGCTAGTGGGGACCAACAGGGCTCCTACGAGCAGTACTTC.